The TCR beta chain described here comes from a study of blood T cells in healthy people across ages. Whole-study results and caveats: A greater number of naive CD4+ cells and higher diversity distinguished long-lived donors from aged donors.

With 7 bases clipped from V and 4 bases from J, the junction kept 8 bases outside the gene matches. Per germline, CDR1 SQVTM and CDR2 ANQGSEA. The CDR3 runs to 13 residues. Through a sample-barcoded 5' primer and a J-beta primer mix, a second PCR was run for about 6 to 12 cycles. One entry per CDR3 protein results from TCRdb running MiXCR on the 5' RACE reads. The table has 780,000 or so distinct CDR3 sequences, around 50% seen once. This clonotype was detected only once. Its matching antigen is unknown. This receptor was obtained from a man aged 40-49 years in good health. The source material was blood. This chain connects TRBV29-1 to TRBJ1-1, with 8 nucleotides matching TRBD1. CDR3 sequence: CSGTTGDGTEAFF. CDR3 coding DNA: TGCAGCGGGACGACAGGGGACGGCACTGAAGCTTTCTTT.